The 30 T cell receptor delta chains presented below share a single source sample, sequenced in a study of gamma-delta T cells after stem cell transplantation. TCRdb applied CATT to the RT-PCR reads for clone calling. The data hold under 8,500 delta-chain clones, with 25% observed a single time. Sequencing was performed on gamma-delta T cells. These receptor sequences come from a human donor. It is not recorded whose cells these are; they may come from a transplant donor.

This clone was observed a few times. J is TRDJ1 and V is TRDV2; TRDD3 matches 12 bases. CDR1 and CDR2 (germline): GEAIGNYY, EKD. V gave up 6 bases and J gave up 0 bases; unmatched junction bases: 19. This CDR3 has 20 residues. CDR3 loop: CACFPIRTGGYPLYTDKLIF. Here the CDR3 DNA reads TGTGCCTGTTTTCCCATTCGTACTGGGGGATACCCCCTATACACCGATAAACTCATCTTT.

The DNA of the CDR3 is TGTGCTCTTGGGCCCCGGCCTTCCTACGTTTGGGGGCCGAAGTACACCGATAAACTCATCTTT. Its protein is CALGPRPSYVWGPKYTDKLIF. This chain joins TRDV1 and TRDJ1, with TRDD2 matching 9 bases. Per germline, CDR1 TSWWSYY and CDR2 QGS. The CDR3 is made up of 21 amino acids. V lost 5 bases, J lost 0 bases, and 22 bases stayed unmatched.

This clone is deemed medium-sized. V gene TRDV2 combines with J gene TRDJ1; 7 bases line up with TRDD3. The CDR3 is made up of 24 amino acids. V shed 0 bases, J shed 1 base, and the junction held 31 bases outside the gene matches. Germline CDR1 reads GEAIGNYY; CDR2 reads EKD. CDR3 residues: CACDTVNNPPNWGTTPKGTDKLIF. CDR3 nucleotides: TGTGCCTGTGACACCGTGAACAACCCGCCAAACTGGGGCACGACCCCAAAAGGCACCGATAAACTCATCTTT.

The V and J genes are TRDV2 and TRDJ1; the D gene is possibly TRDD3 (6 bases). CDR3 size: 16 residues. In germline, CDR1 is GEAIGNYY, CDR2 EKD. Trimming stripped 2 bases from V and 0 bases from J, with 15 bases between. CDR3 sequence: CACDIVGGGYTDKLIF. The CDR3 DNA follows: TGTGCCTGTGACATCGTCGGTGGGGGGTACACCGATAAACTCATCTTT.

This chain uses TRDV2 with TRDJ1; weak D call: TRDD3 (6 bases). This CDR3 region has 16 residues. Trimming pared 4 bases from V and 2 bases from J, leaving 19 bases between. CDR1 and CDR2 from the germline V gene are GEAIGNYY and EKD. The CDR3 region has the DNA TGTGCCTGTGAGACTGTGGGGGCCAGGGGAACCGATAAACTCATCTTT. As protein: CACETVGARGTDKLIF.

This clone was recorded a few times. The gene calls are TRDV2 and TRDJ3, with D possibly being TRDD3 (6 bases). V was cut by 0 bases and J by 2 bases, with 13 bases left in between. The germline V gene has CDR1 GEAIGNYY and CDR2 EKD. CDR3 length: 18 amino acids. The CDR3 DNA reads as TGTGCCTGTGACACCGTGCTGGGGCTAACCTGGGACACCCGACAGATGTTTTTC. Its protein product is CACDTVLGLTWDTRQMFF.

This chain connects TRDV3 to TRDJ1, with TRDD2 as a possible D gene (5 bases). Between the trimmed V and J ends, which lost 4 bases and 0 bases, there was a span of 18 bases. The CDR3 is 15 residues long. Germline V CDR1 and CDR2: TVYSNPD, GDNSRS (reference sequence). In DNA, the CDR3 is TGTGCCTCCCACCTTCTCCCTCGGGACACCGATAAACTCATCTTT. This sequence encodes CASHLLPRDTDKLIF. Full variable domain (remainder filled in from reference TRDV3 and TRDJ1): CDKVTQSSPDQTVASGSEVVLLCTYDTVYSNPDLFWYRIRPDYSFQFVFYGDNSRSEGADFTQGRFSVKHILTQKAFHLVISPVRTEDSATYYCASHLLPRDTDKLIFGKGTRVTVEP.

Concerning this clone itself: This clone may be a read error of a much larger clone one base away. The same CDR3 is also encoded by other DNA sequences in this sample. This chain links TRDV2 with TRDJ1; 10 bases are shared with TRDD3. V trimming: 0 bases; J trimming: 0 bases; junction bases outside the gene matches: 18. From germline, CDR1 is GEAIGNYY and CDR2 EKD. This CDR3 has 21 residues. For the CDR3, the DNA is TGTGCCTGTGACACCGTTGGGGGGAACTGGGGGATCCCGTTATACACCGATAAACTCATCTTT. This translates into CACDTVGGNWGIPLYTDKLIF.

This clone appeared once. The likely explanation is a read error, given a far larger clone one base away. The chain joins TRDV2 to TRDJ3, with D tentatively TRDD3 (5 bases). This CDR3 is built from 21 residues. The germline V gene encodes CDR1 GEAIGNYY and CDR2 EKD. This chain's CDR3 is CACDTVIADAAGSWDTRLMFF. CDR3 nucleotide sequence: TGTGCCTGTGACACCGTTATAGCCGACGCCGCGGGCTCCTGGGACACCCGACTGATGTTTTTC.

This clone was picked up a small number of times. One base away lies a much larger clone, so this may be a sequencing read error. The CDR3 DNA reads TGTGCCTGTGACGCGGGCTTCCTACGATCCCTGACTGGGGGATACGACTACACCGATAAACTCATCTTT. Its protein is CACDAGFLRSLTGGYDYTDKLIF. The V gene is TRDV2, the J gene TRDJ1; 13 bases map to TRDD3. The trim removed 3 bases at V and 0 bases at J, leaving 24 bases unmatched. Germline CDR1 reads GEAIGNYY; CDR2 reads EKD. The CDR3 contains 23 residues.

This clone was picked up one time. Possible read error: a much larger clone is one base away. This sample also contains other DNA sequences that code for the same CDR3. This CDR3 is CACDSLPTTLLGDLSYTDKLIF. Written as DNA, the CDR3 is TGTGCCTGCGACTCCCTTCCTACGACGTTACTGGGGGACCTATCCTACACCGATAAACTCATCTTT. The V call is TRDV2, the J call TRDJ1; D is possibly TRDD2 or TRDD3 (9 bases each). Germline V gives CDR1 GEAIGNYY, CDR2 EKD. V was cut by 7 bases and J by 0 bases, with 38 bases left in between. The length of the CDR3 is 22 residues.

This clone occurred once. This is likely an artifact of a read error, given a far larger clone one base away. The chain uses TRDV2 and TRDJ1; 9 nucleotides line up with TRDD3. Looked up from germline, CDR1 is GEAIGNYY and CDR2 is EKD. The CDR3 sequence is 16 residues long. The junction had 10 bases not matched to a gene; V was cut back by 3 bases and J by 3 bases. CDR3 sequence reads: CACDRMGGIHPDKLIF. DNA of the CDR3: TGTGCCTGTGACCGGATGGGGGGGATACATCCCGATAAACTCATCTTT.

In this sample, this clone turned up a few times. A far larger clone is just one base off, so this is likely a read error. CDR3 sequence (DNA): TGTGCTCTTGGGGAAGGAGCGGGGGATCGGGACACCGATAAACTCATCTTT. Its protein product is CALGEGAGDRDTDKLIF. V and J are TRDV1 and TRDJ1; TRDD3 matches at 7 bases. The V and J ends lost 2 bases and 0 bases, in that order; junction bases with no gene match: 9. The CDR3 runs to 17 residues. Germline CDR1 reads TSWWSYY; CDR2 reads QGS.

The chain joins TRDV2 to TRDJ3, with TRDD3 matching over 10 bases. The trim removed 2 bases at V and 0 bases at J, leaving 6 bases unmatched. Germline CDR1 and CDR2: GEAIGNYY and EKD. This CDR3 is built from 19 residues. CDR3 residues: CACDKLGDPRSWDTRQMFF. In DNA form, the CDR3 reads TGTGCCTGTGACAAACTGGGGGATCCGCGCTCCTGGGACACCCGACAGATGTTTTTC.

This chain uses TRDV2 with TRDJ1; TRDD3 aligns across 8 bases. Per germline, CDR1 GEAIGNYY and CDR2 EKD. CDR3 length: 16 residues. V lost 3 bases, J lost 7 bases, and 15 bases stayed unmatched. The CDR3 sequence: CACDALSGLGASKLIF. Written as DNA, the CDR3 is TGTGCCTGTGACGCCCTTTCCGGACTGGGGGCCTCTAAACTCATCTTT.

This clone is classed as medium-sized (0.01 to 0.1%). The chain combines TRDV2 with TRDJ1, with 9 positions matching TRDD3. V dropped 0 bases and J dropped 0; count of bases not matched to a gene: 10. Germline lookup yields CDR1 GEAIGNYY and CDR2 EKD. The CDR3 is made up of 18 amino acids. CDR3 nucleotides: TGTGCCTGTGACACCGTTGCGTACTGGGGGACACACACCGATAAACTCATCTTT. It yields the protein CACDTVAYWGTHTDKLIF.

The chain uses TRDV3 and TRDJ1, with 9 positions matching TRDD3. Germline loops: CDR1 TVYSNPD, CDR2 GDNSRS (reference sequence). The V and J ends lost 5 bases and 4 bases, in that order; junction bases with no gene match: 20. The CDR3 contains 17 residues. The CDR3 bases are TGTGCCCCAAAAGGGTTGTACTGGGGGACCGCGGACGATAAACTCATCTTT. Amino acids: CAPKGLYWGTADDKLIF. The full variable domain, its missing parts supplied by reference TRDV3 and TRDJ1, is CDKVTQSSPDQTVASGSEVVLLCTYDTVYSNPDLFWYRIRPDYSFQFVFYGDNSRSEGADFTQGRFSVKHILTQKAFHLVISPVRTEDSATYYCAPKGLYWGTADDKLIFGKGTRVTVEP.

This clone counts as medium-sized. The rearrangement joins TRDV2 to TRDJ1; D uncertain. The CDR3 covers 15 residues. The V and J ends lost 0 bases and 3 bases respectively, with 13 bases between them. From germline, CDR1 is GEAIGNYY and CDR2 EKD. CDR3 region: CACDTAEWAADKLIF. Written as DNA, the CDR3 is TGTGCCTGTGACACCGCCGAGTGGGCGGCCGATAAACTCATCTTT.

CDR3 in amino acids: CACAPLSSFLQSDLGDSDKLIF. DNA for the CDR3: TGTGCCTGTGCCCCCCTTTCGTCCTTCCTACAATCGGATCTGGGGGATAGCGATAAACTCATCTTT. The chain has TRDV2 and TRDJ1; D may be TRDD3 (10 bases). The CDR3 runs to 22 residues. Looked up from germline, CDR1 is GEAIGNYY and CDR2 is EKD. V gave up 5 bases and J gave up 4 bases, with 40 bases separating them.

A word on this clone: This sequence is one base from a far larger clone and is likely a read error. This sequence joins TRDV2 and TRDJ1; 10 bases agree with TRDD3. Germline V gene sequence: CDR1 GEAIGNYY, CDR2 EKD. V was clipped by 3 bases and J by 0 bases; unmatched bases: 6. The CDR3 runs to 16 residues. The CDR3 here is CACDAITGGYTDKLIF. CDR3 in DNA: TGTGCCTGTGACGCGATTACTGGGGGATACACCGATAAACTCATCTTT.

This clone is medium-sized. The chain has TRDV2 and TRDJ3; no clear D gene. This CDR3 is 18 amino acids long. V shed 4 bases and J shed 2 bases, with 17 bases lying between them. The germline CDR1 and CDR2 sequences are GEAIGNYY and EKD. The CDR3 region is CACDTWSGLTWDTRQMFF. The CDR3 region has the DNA TGTGCCTGTGATACCTGGTCCGGGCTTACCTGGGACACCCGACAGATGTTTTTC.

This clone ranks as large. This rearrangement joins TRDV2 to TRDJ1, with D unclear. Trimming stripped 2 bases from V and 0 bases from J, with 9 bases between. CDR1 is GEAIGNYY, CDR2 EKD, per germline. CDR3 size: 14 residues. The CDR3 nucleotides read TGTGCCTGTGACAAGATAACCTACACCGATAAACTCATCTTT. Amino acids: CACDKITYTDKLIF.

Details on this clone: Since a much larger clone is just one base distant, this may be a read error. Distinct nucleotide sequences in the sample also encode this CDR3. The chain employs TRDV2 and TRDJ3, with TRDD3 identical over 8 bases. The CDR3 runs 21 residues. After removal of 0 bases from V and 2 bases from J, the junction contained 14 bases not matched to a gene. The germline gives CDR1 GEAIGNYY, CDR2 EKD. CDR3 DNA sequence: TGTGCCTGTGACACCGCAGTTACTGGGGGGCTTCGGACCTGGGACACCCGACAGATGTTTTTC. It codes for CACDTAVTGGLRTWDTRQMFF.

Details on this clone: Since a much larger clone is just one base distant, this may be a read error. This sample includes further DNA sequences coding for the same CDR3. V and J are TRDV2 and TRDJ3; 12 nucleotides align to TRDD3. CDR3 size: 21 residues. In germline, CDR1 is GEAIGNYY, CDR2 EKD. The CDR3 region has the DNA TGCGCCTGTGACACCGCTGGGGGATACGCGTTGGGTTCCTGGGACACCCGACAGATGTTTTTC. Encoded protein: CACDTAGGYALGSWDTRQMFF.

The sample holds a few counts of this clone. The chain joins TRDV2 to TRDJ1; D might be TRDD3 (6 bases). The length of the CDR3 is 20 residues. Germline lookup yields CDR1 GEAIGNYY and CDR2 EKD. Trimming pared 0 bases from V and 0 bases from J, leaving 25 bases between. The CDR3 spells CACDTVRRPIKGENTDKLIF. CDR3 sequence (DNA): TGTGCCTGTGACACCGTTCGGCGCCCAATAAAGGGGGAGAACACCGATAAACTCATCTTT.

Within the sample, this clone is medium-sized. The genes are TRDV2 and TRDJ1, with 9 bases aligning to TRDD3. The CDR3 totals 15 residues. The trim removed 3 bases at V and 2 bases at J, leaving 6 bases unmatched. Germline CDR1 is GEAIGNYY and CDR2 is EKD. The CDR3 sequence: CACDQLGDPTDKLIF. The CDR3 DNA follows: TGTGCCTGTGACCAACTGGGGGACCCGACCGATAAACTCATCTTT.

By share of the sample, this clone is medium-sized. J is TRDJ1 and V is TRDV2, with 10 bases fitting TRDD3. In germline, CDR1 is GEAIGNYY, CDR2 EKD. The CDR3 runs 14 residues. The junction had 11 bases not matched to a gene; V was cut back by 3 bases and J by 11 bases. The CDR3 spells CACDVLGDMKGLIF. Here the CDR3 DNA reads TGTGCCTGTGACGTCCTGGGGGATATGAAGGGTCTCATCTTT.

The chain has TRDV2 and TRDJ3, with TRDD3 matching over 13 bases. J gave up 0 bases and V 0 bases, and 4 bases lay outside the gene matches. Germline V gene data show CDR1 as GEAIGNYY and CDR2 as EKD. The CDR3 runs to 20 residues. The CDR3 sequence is CACDTGYWGIRSWDTRQMFF. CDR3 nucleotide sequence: TGTGCCTGTGACACCGGGTACTGGGGGATACGCTCCTGGGACACCCGACAGATGTTTTTC.

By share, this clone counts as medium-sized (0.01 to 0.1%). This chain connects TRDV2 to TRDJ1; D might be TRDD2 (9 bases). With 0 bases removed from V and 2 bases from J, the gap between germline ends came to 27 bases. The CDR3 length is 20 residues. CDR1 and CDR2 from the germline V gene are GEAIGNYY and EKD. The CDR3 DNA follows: TGTGCCTGTGACACCGTCCTTCCTACGACCACTGGGGGTTGGACCGATAAACTCATCTTT. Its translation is CACDTVLPTTTGGWTDKLIF.

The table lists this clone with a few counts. The CDR3 spells CACDTVFRTGGDVYTDKLIF. The CDR3 DNA is TGTGCCTGTGACACCGTTTTCCGTACTGGGGGAGACGTATACACCGATAAACTCATCTTT. The rearrangement joins TRDV2 to TRDJ1, with 9 bases lining up with TRDD3. The CDR3 length is 20 residues. Germline CDR1 GEAIGNYY, CDR2 EKD. The ends lost 0 bases at V and 0 bases at J; junction bases unmatched: 16.